This T cell receptor beta chain was captured in a study of Graves' ophthalmopathy and Graves' hyperthyroidism. Overall study: Prior to any treatment, peripheral blood was collected at the time of initial diagnosis. Study-wide points: At about 69% sensitivity and 72.22% specificity, the model predicted progression of the ophthalmopathy.

About this clonotype itself: Antigen unknown.

From RNA, the CDR3 regions of TCR beta chains were amplified and sequenced. HTBI primers served in a first-round RT-PCR, which a second-round multiplex PCR followed. TCRdb passed the multiplex PCR reads through MiXCR, listing each CDR3 protein once. The table includes 200,000 to 300,000 distinct CDR3 sequences, around 50% detected once. Patients were left out if they had other autoimmune diseases, uncontrolled infections, pregnancy or lactation. Clinical symptoms, serum thyroxine, TRAb, thyroid ultrasound and orbital computed tomography formed the basis of diagnosis. Per the germline V gene, CDR1 is LNHDA and CDR2 is SQIVND (reference sequence). This CDR3 spans 11 amino acids. The V gene lost 7 bases and the J gene lost 5 bases, with 8 bases spanning the gap.

The sequencing input was peripheral blood. This clonotype was sampled from an adult man with Graves' ophthalmopathy. The rearrangement joins TRBV19 to TRBJ1-2; D unclear. CDR3 bases: TGTGCCAGTAAAGGCGCGTATGGCTACACCTTC. The encoded protein is CASKGAYGYTF.